One and the same sample provided the 23 T cell receptor beta chains below, sequenced in a study of blood T cell repertoires in COVID-19. Assay: immunoSEQ multiplex PCR; the TCRdb copy retains only in-frame clones and omits some. The table has about 300,000 clones, about 82% seen once. Input material: peripheral blood. The receptors originated from a woman aged 50 to 60 with acute or convalescent COVID-19.

CDR3 sequence: CASSQGQGPMTEAFF. The CDR3 nucleotides read TGCGCCAGCAGCCAAGGACAGGGGCCCATGACTGAAGCTTTCTTT. This rearrangement joins TRBV4-1 to TRBJ1-1, with 8 bases fitting TRBD1. Germline V CDR1 and CDR2: MGHRA, YSYEKL. This CDR3 comprises 15 residues. The V segment lost 1 base and the J segment 5 bases; nucleotides outside the gene matches: 6.

The chain is built from TRBV6-5 and TRBJ2-5, with a weak D call TRBD2 (7 bases). V was clipped by 6 bases and J by 4 bases, with 15 bases between them. This CDR3 region has 14 residues. Germline-derived CDR1 and CDR2 are MNHEY and SVGAGI. The CDR3, as DNA: TGTGCCAGCAGAGATCAGGGAGGGGGAGAGACCCAGTACTTC. Translating it yields CASRDQGGGETQYF.

The CDR3 spells CAWIMGQGMGEQYF. The DNA of the CDR3 is TGTGCCTGGATAATGGGACAGGGAATGGGCGAGCAGTACTTC. The chain has TRBV30 and TRBJ2-7, with 9 bases lining up with TRBD1. Trimming removed 4 bases from V and 6 bases from J; junction bases left unmatched: 10. The V gene's germline CDR1 is GTSNPN and CDR2 SVGIG (reference sequence). CDR3 length equals 14 residues. The entire variable domain, with the rest obtained from reference TRBV30 and TRBJ2-7, is as follows: SQTIHQWPATLVQPVGSPLSLECTVEGTSNPNLYWYRQAAGRGLQLLFYSVGIGQISSEVPQNLSASRPQDRQFILSSKKLLLSDSGFYLCAWIMGQGMGEQYFGPGTRLTVT.

The chain carries TRBV7-2 and TRBJ1-1; possible D gene TRBD1, 5 bases. The CDR3 has 13 amino acids. Germline assignment: CDR1 SGHTA and CDR2 FQGNSA. V was shortened by 1 base and J by 7 bases, with 10 bases between the two germline ends. The CDR3 is CASSLESRVEAFF. The CDR3 DNA follows: TGTGCCAGCAGCTTAGAAAGCAGGGTTGAAGCTTTCTTT.

The chain couples TRBV19 to TRBJ2-5; 7 nucleotides line up with TRBD1. This CDR3 has 14 amino acids. CDR1 and CDR2 (germline): LNHDA, SQIVND (reference sequence). J gave up 1 base and V 1 base, and 0 bases lay outside the gene matches. The CDR3 DNA follows: TGTGCCAGTAGTATAGGACAGGGCCAAGAGACCCAGTACTTC. Protein: CASSIGQGQETQYF.

The chain employs TRBV29-1 and TRBJ2-7, with TRBD1 matching over 10 bases. Germline V gene lookup returns CDR1 SQVTM and CDR2 ANQGSEA. Unmatched junction bases numbered 13, after V lost 4 bases and J lost 7 bases. CDR3 length equals 15 residues. The CDR3: CSVGSLGTGVREQYF. DNA for the CDR3: TGCAGCGTTGGGTCCCTTGGGACAGGGGTTCGGGAGCAGTACTTC.

The rearrangement links TRBV9 to TRBJ2-1; D not certain. There are 13 residues in the CDR3. Germline-derived CDR1 and CDR2 are SGDLS and YYNGEE. The V end lost 3 bases, the J end lost 6 bases, and 10 bases lay between the germline ends. The CDR3 DNA is TGTGCCAGCAGCGATGGCTCGGGCAATGAGCAGTTCTTC. Its protein product is CASSDGSGNEQFF.

The chain couples TRBV5-1 to TRBJ2-3, with a possible D match to TRBD2 (6 bases). Germline CDR1 SGHRS, CDR2 YFSETQ. The CDR3 loop spans 14 amino acids. The germline V and J ends were trimmed by 0 bases and 3 bases, with 8 bases remaining between them. In nucleotides, the CDR3 is TGCGCCAGCAGCTTGGATGCGGGAACAGATACGCAGTATTTT. The encoded protein is CASSLDAGTDTQYF.

CDR3 region: CASSPGLAEINEQFF. In DNA, the CDR3 is TGTGCCAGCAGCCCCGGACTAGCGGAGATCAATGAGCAGTTCTTC. This rearrangement joins TRBV27 to TRBJ2-1, with 10 bases fitting TRBD2. Germline lookup yields CDR1 MNHEY and CDR2 SMNVEV (reference sequence). This CDR3 is built from 15 residues. V was clipped by 6 bases and J by 6 bases; unmatched bases: 8.

This rearrangement joins TRBV6-5 to TRBJ1-3; D call uncertain. The CDR3 loop spans 14 amino acids. Germline CDR1 and CDR2: MNHEY and SVGAGI. Between the trimmed V and J ends, which lost 7 bases and 4 bases, there was a span of 14 bases. CDR3 amino acids: CASNDLGTGNTIYF. CDR3 nucleotides: TGTGCCAGCAACGACCTAGGAACAGGAAACACCATATATTTT.

The chain uses TRBV24-1 and TRBJ2-1; D unclear. In germline, CDR1 is KGHDR, CDR2 SFDVKD. The CDR3 covers 15 residues. Trimming stripped 6 bases from V and 5 bases from J, with 16 bases between. Written as DNA, the CDR3 is TGTGCCACCAGTCTTTCAGGCCTAAATAACAATGAGCAGTTCTTC. This encodes CATSLSGLNNNEQFF.

The chain combines TRBV27 with TRBJ2-7, with 7 bases aligning to TRBD2. The CDR3 consists of 18 residues. J lost 2 bases, V lost 5 bases, and 18 bases had no gene match. Germline V gene lookup returns CDR1 MNHEY and CDR2 SMNVEV (reference sequence). The CDR3 is CASSPSGGPAFLTYEQYF. CDR3 nucleotide sequence: TGTGCCAGCAGTCCTAGCGGTGGGCCCGCCTTCTTGACCTACGAGCAGTACTTC.

The genes are TRBV30 and TRBJ2-7; D is possibly TRBD1 (5 bases). Trimming removed 0 bases from V and 2 bases from J, with 11 bases in between. The CDR3 length is 14 residues. Germline loops: CDR1 GTSNPN, CDR2 SVGIG (reference sequence). CDR3 protein: CAWSVGHNTYEQYF. Written as DNA, the CDR3 is TGTGCCTGGAGTGTAGGACACAACACCTACGAGCAGTACTTC.

This clone was detected once. J is TRBJ2-3 and V is TRBV7-8; D ambiguous. Germline lookup yields CDR1 SGHVS and CDR2 FQNEAQ. The germline V and J ends were trimmed by 5 bases and 2 bases, with 5 bases remaining between them. CDR3 length equals 12 residues. The CDR3 sequence is CASSQYTDTQYF. CDR3 bases: TGTGCCAGCAGCCAATACACAGATACGCAGTATTTT.

This chain uses TRBV15 with TRBJ2-2; 13 bases line up with TRBD2. CDR1 is LNHNV and CDR2 is YYDKDF in the germline V gene (reference sequence). Trimming at V came to 5 bases and at J to 6 bases, leaving 9 bases not matched to a gene. The length of the CDR3 is 17 residues. In nucleotides, the CDR3 is TGTGCCACCAGCCCAAGGACTAGCGGGAGAGTCGCCGGGGAGCTGTTTTTT. Translated: CATSPRTSGRVAGELFF.

The chain carries TRBV6-2 or TRBV6-3 and TRBJ2-3, with D uncertain. Germline loops: CDR1 MNHEY, CDR2 SVGEGT. The CDR3 extends over 12 amino acids. V lost 4 bases, J lost 5 bases, and 7 bases lay in between. The CDR3 is CASSFQQDTQYF. CDR3 DNA: TGTGCCAGCAGTTTCCAACAAGATACGCAGTATTTT.

This chain links TRBV28 with TRBJ1-4; TRBD1 matches 7 bases. The V gene's germline CDR1 is MDHEN and CDR2 SYDVKM. The CDR3 contains 14 residues. V lost 3 bases to trimming and J lost 5 bases; unmatched junction nucleotides: 3. The CDR3 DNA reads as TGTGCCAGCAGTTTGGGACAGTGGAATGAAAAACTGTTTTTT. Protein product: CASSLGQWNEKLFF.

Only a few counts were recorded for this clone. The chain uses TRBV9 and TRBJ2-5; 7 nucleotides match TRBD2. This CDR3 region has 15 residues. Trimming took 3 bases from V and 5 from J; bases not matched to a gene: 10. The germline V gene encodes CDR1 SGDLS and CDR2 YYNGEE. The chain's CDR3 is CASSGSGQGGETQYF. Written as DNA, the CDR3 is TGTGCCAGCAGCGGGTCGGGTCAGGGAGGGGAGACCCAGTACTTC.

This chain links TRBV7-9 with TRBJ1-5; D remains ambiguous. CDR1 and CDR2 from the germline V gene are SEHNR and FQNEAQ (reference sequence). This CDR3 spans 13 amino acids. V lost 4 bases and J lost 4, with 8 bases in between. CDR3 in DNA: TGTGCCAGCAGCTCCCACTTTAATCAGCCCCAGCATTTT. Protein product: CASSSHFNQPQHF. The full variable domain, with the rest looked up from reference TRBV7-9 and TRBJ1-5, is DTGVSQNPRHKITKRGQNVTFRCDPISEHNRLYWYRQTLGQGPEFLTYFQNEAQLEKSRLLSDRFSAERPKGSFSTLEIQRTEQGDSAMYLCASSSHFNQPQHFGDGTRLSIL.

This chain uses TRBV19 with TRBJ1-4; TRBD1 is a possible D gene (5 bases). V was trimmed by 9 bases and J by 1 base, leaving 15 bases between them. Germline lookup yields CDR1 LNHDA and CDR2 SQIVND (reference sequence). The length of the CDR3 is 15 residues. CDR3 in amino acids: CASKQVPGTNEKLFF. The DNA of the CDR3 is TGTGCCAGCAAACAGGTGCCCGGAACTAATGAAAAACTGTTTTTT.

The rearrangement joins TRBV7-2 to TRBJ2-7, with 7 bases matching TRBD1. J gave up 1 base and V 6 bases, and 6 bases lay outside the gene matches. This CDR3 has 14 residues. Germline-derived CDR1 and CDR2 are SGHTA and FQGNSA. The CDR3 nucleotides are TGTGCCAGCAGTTATACCAGGGGGTCCTACGAGCAGTACTTC. It specifies CASSYTRGSYEQYF.

The V and J genes are TRBV21-1 and TRBJ1-1; the table assigns TRBD1, which was not confirmed against the DNA. TRBV21-1 is marked as a pseudogene. The CDR3 consists of 17 residues. As DNA, the CDR3 is TGTGCCAGCAGCAAAGTGGCAGGGGAAAACCGGGACACTGAAGCTTTCTTT. It codes for CASSKVAGENRDTEAFF.

The chain joins TRBV5-8 to TRBJ2-7, with 11 positions matching TRBD1. Germline CDR1 is SGHTS and CDR2 is YDEGEE. The trim removed 4 bases at V and 7 bases at J, leaving 10 bases unmatched. The CDR3 has 15 amino acids. CDR3 DNA sequence: TGTGCCAGCAGCCACGGACAGGGGGCTTTGGGGGAGCAGTACTTC. This encodes CASSHGQGALGEQYF.